Described below is a single T cell receptor (beta chain) sequence and its context. Its antigen is not known. This sample is part of a study of blood T cells in healthy people across ages. Whole-study context: Per two T cells, template switching captured roughly one barcoded beta molecule.

Every sample had a minimum of 6.5 million PBMCs isolated. The CDR3 consists of 17 residues. The germline V gene encodes CDR1 LNHNV and CDR2 YYDKDF (reference sequence). The V end was cut by 4 bases, the J end by 4 bases, with 22 bases between. Whole-study findings and limits: Relative to aged donors, long-lived donors carried more naive CD4+ cells and displayed higher diversity.

A second PCR, run for roughly 7 to 11 cycles, used a sample-barcoded 5' primer plus a J-beta primer mix. Each sample yielded at least 2.5 million CDR3-containing paired-end reads. MiXCR, run by TCRdb on the 5' RACE reads, gives a single entry per CDR3 protein. The data contain over 1,300,000 distinct CDR3 sequences, approximately 60% of them seen just once; the ten biggest clones take up approximately 7%. The sample was blood. The rearrangement uses TRBV15 and TRBJ1-2; D might be TRBD1 (5 bases). This TCR came from a man younger than 35 in good health. CDR3 sequence reads: CATSKNNRDRPFYGYTF. The CDR3 bases are TGTGCCACCAGCAAAAATAACCGGGACCGCCCGTTCTATGGCTACACCTTC.